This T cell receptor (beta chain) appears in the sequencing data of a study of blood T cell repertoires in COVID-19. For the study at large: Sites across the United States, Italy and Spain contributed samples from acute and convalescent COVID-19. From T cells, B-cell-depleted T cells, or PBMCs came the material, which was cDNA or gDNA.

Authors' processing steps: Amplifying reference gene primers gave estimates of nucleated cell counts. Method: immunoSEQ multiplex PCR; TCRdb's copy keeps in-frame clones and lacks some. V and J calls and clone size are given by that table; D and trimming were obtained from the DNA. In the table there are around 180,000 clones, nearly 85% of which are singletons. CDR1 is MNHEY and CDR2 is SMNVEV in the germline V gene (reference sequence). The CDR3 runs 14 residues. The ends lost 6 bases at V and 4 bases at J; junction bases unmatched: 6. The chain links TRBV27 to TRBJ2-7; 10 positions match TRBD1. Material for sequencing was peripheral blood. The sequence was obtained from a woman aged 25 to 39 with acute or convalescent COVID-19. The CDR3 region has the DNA TGTGCCAGCAGGAGGGGACAGGGGTTGTACGAGCAGTACTTC. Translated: CASRRGQGLYEQYF.